Below, 21 T cell receptor beta chains from the same sample are listed, as sequenced in a study of blood T cell repertoires in COVID-19. Data came from immunoSEQ multiplex PCR; TCRdb stores just in-frame clones and leaves some out. The sample holds about 160,000 clones, roughly 83% seen once. Source material: peripheral blood. These receptors were obtained from a woman aged 55-75 years with acute or convalescent COVID-19.

This clone was recorded once. The gene calls are TRBV9 and TRBJ2-2, with 8 bases that match TRBD2. The trim removed 0 bases at V and 7 bases at J, leaving 8 bases unmatched. Germline V gene data show CDR1 as SGDLS and CDR2 as YYNGEE. The CDR3 contains 16 residues. For the CDR3, the DNA is TGTGCCAGCAGCGTAGAAGCCCAGCGGGGGATCGGGGAGCTGTTTTTT. Encoded protein: CASSVEAQRGIGELFF.

This clone has only one observation. The genes are TRBV28 and TRBJ2-7, with 10 bases lining up with TRBD2. V shed 5 bases, J shed 3 bases, and the junction held 7 bases outside the gene matches. Germline CDR1 and CDR2: MDHEN and SYDVKM. The CDR3 length is 15 residues. The CDR3: CASSLSGGEFYEQYF. As DNA, the CDR3 is TGTGCCAGCAGTCTGAGCGGGGGGGAATTCTACGAGCAGTACTTC.

The chain is built from TRBV6-5 and TRBJ1-1, with D possibly TRBD1 on 6 matching bases. This CDR3 has 11 residues. CDR1 and CDR2 from the germline V gene are MNHEY and SVGAGI. The V and J ends lost 4 bases and 8 bases respectively, with 8 bases between them. CDR3 in DNA: TGTGCCAGCAGTTGGGGACAAGAAGCTTTCTTT. Its translation: CASSWGQEAFF.

This chain joins TRBV19 and TRBJ1-5, with D possibly being TRBD1 (5 bases). V was clipped by 5 bases and J by 7 bases, with 15 bases between them. Germline-derived CDR1 and CDR2 are LNHDA and SQIVND (reference sequence). The CDR3 extends over 14 amino acids. Here the CDR3 reads CASSARDGLQPQHF. The CDR3 bases are TGTGCCAGTAGTGCCCGGGACGGACTACAGCCCCAGCATTTT.

The chain joins TRBV7-2 to TRBJ1-2, with 7 bases aligning to TRBD1. The CDR3 is 13 amino acids. V shed 4 bases, J shed 3 bases, and the junction held 2 bases outside the gene matches. In germline, CDR1 is SGHTA, CDR2 FQGNSA. The DNA for the CDR3 is TGTGCCAGCAGCTCACAGGGGTACTATGGCTACACCTTC. Translated, it gives CASSSQGYYGYTF.

A single count supports this clone. This chain uses TRBV6-5 with TRBJ2-3; 12 positions match TRBD2. Germline CDR1 reads MNHEY; CDR2 reads SVGAGI. After removal of 4 bases from V and 7 bases from J, the junction contained 6 bases not matched to a gene. This CDR3 spans 15 amino acids. CDR3 nucleotides: TGTGCCAGCAGTTCGCTAGCGGGGGGGCCTAATACGCAGTATTTT. This sequence encodes CASSSLAGGPNTQYF.

This sequence joins TRBV6-5 and TRBJ2-5; D perhaps matches TRBD2 (6 bases). CDR1 MNHEY and CDR2 SVGAGI come from the germline V gene. The germline V and J ends were trimmed by 6 bases and 2 bases, with 16 bases remaining between them. There are 15 residues in the CDR3. The CDR3 here is CASRSAGTYQETQYF. The CDR3 DNA is TGTGCCAGCAGGTCCGCCGGGACTTATCAAGAGACCCAGTACTTC.

The chain carries TRBV6-1 and TRBJ1-6; 9 positions agree with TRBD1. Trimming cost V 0 bases and J 4 bases; bases outside gene matches: 4. Germline CDR1 and CDR2: MNHNS and SASEGT. This CDR3 has 17 residues. The CDR3 region has the DNA TGTGCCAGCAGTGAAGCAACAGGGGGCGTTTATAATTCACCCCTCCACTTT. It translates to CASSEATGGVYNSPLHF.

This chain joins TRBV9 and TRBJ1-3; no definite D call. From germline, CDR1 is SGDLS and CDR2 YYNGEE. With 0 bases removed from V and 2 bases from J, the gap between germline ends came to 9 bases. This CDR3 is built from 15 residues. DNA for the CDR3: TGTGCCAGCAGCGTAGGGAGTACGACTGGAAACACCATATATTTT. This gives the protein CASSVGSTTGNTIYF.

This clone showed up just once. This chain connects TRBV12-3 or TRBV12-4 to TRBJ1-3; D ambiguous. The V end lost 3 bases, the J end lost 0 bases, and 3 bases lay between the germline ends. The CDR3 sequence is 13 residues long. Here the CDR3 DNA reads TGTGCCAGCAGTTTCTTCTCTGGAAACACCATATATTTT. It encodes CASSFFSGNTIYF.

The CDR3, as DNA: TGTGCCAGCAGACCGGGACAGGGTATCGGTAATGAAAAACTGTTTTTT. Translating it yields CASRPGQGIGNEKLFF. The chain is built from TRBV27 and TRBJ1-4, with TRBD1 matching over 9 bases. V lost 6 bases and J lost 4; bases outside the gene matches: 9. The CDR3 runs to 16 residues. Germline V gives CDR1 MNHEY, CDR2 SMNVEV (reference sequence).

This sequence joins TRBV7-9 and TRBJ2-5; TRBD2 matches 12 bases. Unmatched junction bases numbered 1, after V lost 8 bases and J lost 3 bases. The CDR3 extends over 13 amino acids. Germline CDR1 reads SEHNR; CDR2 reads FQNEAQ (reference sequence). Here the CDR3 DNA reads TGTGCCAGCCGGACTAGCGGGAAAGAGACCCAGTACTTC. It codes for CASRTSGKETQYF.

The rearrangement links TRBV27 to TRBJ2-5; 7 nucleotides match TRBD2. After removal of 0 bases from V and 5 bases from J, the junction contained 3 bases not matched to a gene. Germline CDR1 is MNHEY and CDR2 is SMNVEV (reference sequence). This CDR3 comprises 14 residues. The CDR3 DNA reads as TGTGCCAGCAGTTTATCGGGGAGGGTTGAGACCCAGTACTTC. It specifies CASSLSGRVETQYF.

V and J are TRBV4-3 and TRBJ1-4, with 9 bases lining up with TRBD1. The ends lost 2 bases at V and 4 bases at J; junction bases unmatched: 14. Germline V gene data show CDR1 as LGHNA and CDR2 as YSLEER. The CDR3 runs to 19 residues. CDR3 DNA sequence: TGCGCCAGCAGCCAAAAACTACGGGACAGGGAGGGATATAATGAAAAACTGTTTTTT. As protein: CASSQKLRDREGYNEKLFF.

CDR3 nucleotide sequence: TGTGCCAGCAGCTTGATCGGACAGGGAATGAACACTGAAGCTTTCTTT. Its translation: CASSLIGQGMNTEAFF. The gene calls are TRBV5-6 and TRBJ1-1; TRBD1 aligns across 8 bases. The CDR3 loop spans 16 amino acids. Germline trimming cut 1 base from V and 0 bases from J; bases unmatched to any gene: 5. Germline loops: CDR1 SGHDT, CDR2 YYEEEE.

This clone was detected only once. Other DNA sequences from this sample encode an identical CDR3 as well. V is TRBV19 and J is TRBJ1-5; 7 positions match TRBD1. The CDR3 is 15 amino acids. J lost 0 bases, V lost 6 bases, and 5 bases had no gene match. The germline V gene encodes CDR1 LNHDA and CDR2 SQIVND (reference sequence). The CDR3 loop is CASRGDRSSNQPQHF. For the CDR3, the DNA is TGTGCCAGTAGGGGGGACAGAAGTAGCAATCAGCCCCAGCATTTT. The whole variable domain, filled in from reference TRBV19 and TRBJ1-5, reads DGGITQSPKYLFRKEGQNVTLSCEQNLNHDAMYWYRQDPGQGLRLIYYSQIVNDFQKGDIAEGYSVSREKKESFPLTVTSAQKNPTAFYLCASRGDRSSNQPQHFGDGTRLSIL.

The rearrangement uses TRBV6-5 and TRBJ1-1; no firm D call. CDR1 is MNHEY and CDR2 is SVGAGI in the germline V gene. The length of the CDR3 is 13 residues. Trimming removed 3 bases at V and 4 bases at J, with 9 bases between. The CDR3 sequence: CASSYSRVTEAFF. Here the CDR3 DNA reads TGTGCCAGCAGTTATAGCAGAGTCACTGAAGCTTTCTTT.

V and J are TRBV12-5 and TRBJ1-5; 10 positions agree with TRBD1. Trimming took 2 bases from V and 0 from J; bases not matched to a gene: 10. The V gene's germline CDR1 is LGHNT and CDR2 FRNRAP. This CDR3 is 19 amino acids long. The CDR3 loop reads CASGLSTGGAGYSNQPQHF. The CDR3 bases are TGTGCTAGTGGTTTGTCGACAGGGGGCGCGGGCTATAGCAATCAGCCCCAGCATTTT.

This clone appeared once. This chain joins TRBV7-6 and TRBJ2-2; D unclear. The CDR3 totals 15 residues. The V gene's germline CDR1 is SGHVS and CDR2 FNYEAQ. Trimming stripped 4 bases from V and 4 bases from J, with 13 bases between. Here the CDR3 reads CASSSALSLTGELFF. As DNA, the CDR3 is TGTGCCAGCAGCTCCGCCCTTAGCCTCACCGGGGAGCTGTTTTTT.

This chain links TRBV6-2 or TRBV6-3 with TRBJ2-7, with 7 bases lining up with TRBD1. J was trimmed by 3 bases and V by 3 bases; bases with no gene match: 5. This CDR3 is 14 amino acids long. Germline assignment: CDR1 MNHEY and CDR2 SVGEGT. In DNA form, the CDR3 reads TGTGCCAGCAGTTATGGGACAGCGAACTACGAGCAGTACTTC. Translating gives CASSYGTANYEQYF.

The rearrangement joins TRBV4-2 to TRBJ2-7; TRBD1 aligns across 11 bases. The V gene's germline CDR1 is LGHNA and CDR2 YNFKEQ. The CDR3 covers 16 residues. With V trimmed by 4 bases and J by 5 bases, 10 bases remained unmatched. CDR3 protein: CASSLAAGQGAHEQYF. In nucleotides, the CDR3 is TGTGCCAGCAGCCTGGCCGCCGGACAGGGGGCTCACGAGCAGTACTTC.